The text below deals with one T cell receptor (beta chain). The data belong to a study of blood T cell repertoires in COVID-19. Study-wide background: Acute and convalescent COVID-19 samples came from the United States, Italy and Spain.

As handled by the study authors: Researchers report that nucleated cell counts were estimated from reference gene primer amplification. Clones were sequenced by immunoSEQ multiplex PCR, and TCRdb holds only the in-frame ones, with some missing. Clone size and the V and J calls come from that table; the DNA yielded D and trimming. The data show under 200,000 clones, around four fifths seen once. V lost 3 bases, J lost 4 bases, and 5 bases stayed unmatched. The CDR3 loop spans 15 amino acids. Per germline, CDR1 KGHDR and CDR2 SFDVKD. Sequenced: peripheral blood. The sequence came from a woman aged 60 to 75 with acute or convalescent COVID-19. This sequence joins TRBV24-1 and TRBJ2-5; 9 positions match TRBD2. CDR3 in DNA: TGTGCCACCAGTGATGGGCGGGGGGGTGTAGAGACCCAGTACTTC. This codes for CATSDGRGGVETQYF.